Below, 3 T cell receptor beta chains from the same sample are listed, as sequenced in a study of beta chain features in type 1 diabetes. The authors reverse transcribed all of the isolated RNA, so sequencing captured expressed TCRB transcripts. Profiled with immunoSEQ multiplex PCR; TCRdb holds only in-frame clones, not every one. The profile shows roughly 370,000 clones, approximately 15% of them singletons. Sample: naive CD4+ T cells from blood. The receptor source for this set is a man aged 30-40 years in good health.

The J gene is TRBJ2-5, the V gene TRBV9; D ambiguous. Deletions cut 1 base from V and 5 bases from J, with 15 bases between. CDR1 and CDR2 (germline): SGDLS, YYNGEE. The CDR3 has 15 amino acids. The CDR3: CASSVNPQLWETQYF. The DNA for the CDR3 is TGTGCCAGCAGCGTAAATCCCCAGCTTTGGGAGACCCAGTACTTC.

The V and J genes are TRBV19 and TRBJ2-1, with D perhaps being TRBD1 or TRBD2 (5 bases each). Germline lookup yields CDR1 LNHDA and CDR2 SQIVND (reference sequence). This CDR3 region has 14 residues. Trimming removed 0 bases from V and 2 bases from J, with 5 bases in between. The CDR3 bases are TGTGCCAGTAGTATAGAGGGACCCTACAATGAGCAGTTCTTC. Protein sequence: CASSIEGPYNEQFF.

The chain is built from TRBV29-1 and TRBJ1-4; 7 bases fit TRBD1. In germline, CDR1 is SQVTM, CDR2 ANQGSEA. The V gene end was trimmed by 4 bases and the J gene end by 2 bases; junction bases not matched to a gene: 1. This CDR3 has 13 residues. In DNA, the CDR3 is TGCAGCGTTGGGGGACAGACTAATGAAAAACTGTTTTTT. Translating it yields CSVGGQTNEKLFF. Based on the CDR3 plus reference TRBV29-1 and TRBJ1-4, the full variable domain is SAVISQKPSRDICQRGTSLTIQCQVDSQVTMMFWYRQQPGQSLTLIATANQGSEATYESGFVIDKFPISRPNLTFSTLTVSNMSPEDSSIYLCSVGGQTNEKLFFGSGTQLSVL.